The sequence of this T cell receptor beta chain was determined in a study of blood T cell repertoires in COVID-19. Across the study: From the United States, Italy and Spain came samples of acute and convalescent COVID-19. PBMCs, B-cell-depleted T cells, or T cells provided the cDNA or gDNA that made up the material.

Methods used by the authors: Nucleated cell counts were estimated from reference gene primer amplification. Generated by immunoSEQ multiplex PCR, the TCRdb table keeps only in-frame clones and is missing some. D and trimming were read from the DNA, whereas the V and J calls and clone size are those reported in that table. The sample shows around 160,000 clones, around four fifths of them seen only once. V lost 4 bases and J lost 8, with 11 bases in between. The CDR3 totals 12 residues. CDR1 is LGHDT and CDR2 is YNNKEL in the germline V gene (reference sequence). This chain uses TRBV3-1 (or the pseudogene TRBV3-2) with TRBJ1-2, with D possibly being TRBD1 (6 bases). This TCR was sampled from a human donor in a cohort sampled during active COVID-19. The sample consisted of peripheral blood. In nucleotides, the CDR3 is TGTGCCAGCAGCCTCAGGGGAAAGGGCTACACCTTC. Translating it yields CASSLRGKGYTF.